These T cell receptor beta chains were read from a single sample in a study of cytomegalovirus exposure and HLA in healthy donors. Profiling relied on immunoSEQ multiplex PCR, and the TCRdb table lists in-frame clones only, not all of them. The table records approximately 90,000 clones, 76% of them present only once. The sample taken for sequencing was PBMCs. The receptor source for this set is a man in his forties or fifties in good health and CMV-seronegative. Each CDR3 is given with its conserved first and last residue. The D gene is left open where the match is weak. Clone size is not always given. Where it is, it says once, few, many or a class for expanded clones.

V gene: TRBV7-9
J gene: TRBJ2-7
D gene: TRBD2
clone size: .
CDR3 DNA: TGTGCCAGCAGCTTAGGATGGGGGGGACGGAAGTCCTACGAGCAGTACTTC
CDR3 protein: CASSLGWGGRKSYEQYF

V gene: TRBV6-5
J gene: TRBJ2-4
D gene: TRBD1
clone size: .
CDR3 DNA: TGTGCCAGCAGTTCGACAGGGGGCATTCAGTACTTC
CDR3 protein: CASSSTGGIQYF

V gene: TRBV7-6
J gene: TRBJ2-6
D gene: TRBD1
clone size: .
CDR3 DNA: TGTGCCAGCAGCTTAGCCTCCGGGACAGGGACTTCTGGGGCCAACGTCCTGACTTTC
CDR3 protein: CASSLASGTGTSGANVLTF

V gene: TRBV7-9
J gene: TRBJ1-4
D gene: TRBD1
clone size: .
CDR3 DNA: TGTGCCAGCACTCGCGGACAGGGGAATGAAAAACTGTTTTTT
CDR3 protein: CASTRGQGNEKLFF

V gene: TRBV9
J gene: TRBJ1-6
D gene: TRBD1
clone size: .
CDR3 DNA: TGTGCCAGCAGCGCGGGACAGGGGACCAATTCACCCCTCCACTTT
CDR3 protein: CASSAGQGTNSPLHF

V gene: TRBV29-1
J gene: TRBJ1-1
D gene: .
clone size: .
CDR3 DNA: TGCAGCGTTGAAGAATTGGTTGCGAGCACTGAAGCTTTCTTT
CDR3 protein: CSVEELVASTEAFF

V gene: TRBV19
J gene: TRBJ1-1
D gene: .
clone size: .
CDR3 DNA: TGTGCCAGTACCCGTAGGAGGGGCCCAATGAACACTGAAGCTTTCTTT
CDR3 protein: CASTRRRGPMNTEAFF

V gene: TRBV30
J gene: TRBJ2-5
D gene: .
clone size: .
CDR3 DNA: TGTGCCTGGGCCCGGGGGGCAGGAGAGACCCAGTACTTC
CDR3 protein: CAWARGAGETQYF

V gene: TRBV18
J gene: TRBJ2-7
D gene: TRBD1
clone size: once
CDR3 DNA: TGTGCCAGCTCACCAAAGATCGGGACAGAATACCTTACCTACGAGCAGTACTTC
CDR3 protein: CASSPKIGTEYLTYEQYF

V gene: TRBV4-3
J gene: TRBJ2-2
D gene: TRBD1
clone size: .
CDR3 DNA: TGCGCCAGCAGCCAAGAGGACAGGAGAGACACCGGGGAGCTGTTTTTT
CDR3 protein: CASSQEDRRDTGELFF

V gene: TRBV6-1
J gene: TRBJ1-1
D gene: .
clone size: .
CDR3 DNA: TGTGCCAGCAGTGCTGAACCGGCGAGGGTAGCTTTCTTT
CDR3 protein: CASSAEPARVAFF

V gene: TRBV5-1
J gene: TRBJ2-6
D gene: .
clone size: .
CDR3 DNA: TGCGCCAGCAGCTATACCCCCCTGGACATCTCTGGGGCCAACGTCCTGACTTTC
CDR3 protein: CASSYTPLDISGANVLTF

V gene: TRBV18
J gene: TRBJ1-1
D gene: TRBD1
clone size: .
CDR3 DNA: TGTGCCAGCTCACCCCGGACAGGGTTGAACACTGAAGCTTTCTTT
CDR3 protein: CASSPRTGLNTEAFF

V gene: TRBV7-9
J gene: TRBJ1-5
D gene: .
clone size: .
CDR3 DNA: TGTGCCAGCAGCTTAGCGCAGACAGAACATAGCAATCAGCCCCAGCATTTT
CDR3 protein: CASSLAQTEHSNQPQHF

V gene: TRBV9
J gene: TRBJ1-4
D gene: .
clone size: .
CDR3 DNA: TGTGCCAGCAGCAAAAAGGGGTCTTGGGGTGAAAAACTGTTTTTT
CDR3 protein: CASSKKGSWGEKLFF

V gene: TRBV25-1
J gene: TRBJ2-5
D gene: .
clone size: .
CDR3 DNA: TGTGCCAGCAGTGAATTGGGGGCAAGAGAAGAGACCCAGTACTTC
CDR3 protein: CASSELGAREETQYF

V gene: TRBV15
J gene: TRBJ1-5
D gene: .
clone size: .
CDR3 DNA: TGTGCCACCAGCAGAGATGCGGGGGCGAGCAATCAGCCCCAGCATTTT
CDR3 protein: CATSRDAGASNQPQHF

V gene: TRBV19
J gene: TRBJ1-2
D gene: .
clone size: .
CDR3 DNA: TGTGCCAGTAGCTTGAGGGGGGGGAATAGCTACACCTTC
CDR3 protein: CASSLRGGNSYTF

V gene: TRBV14
J gene: TRBJ2-2
D gene: TRBD2
clone size: few
CDR3 DNA: TGTGCCAGCAGCCCCAGGGTAGCGGGGTTCGGGGAGCTGTTTTTT
CDR3 protein: CASSPRVAGFGELFF

V gene: TRBV15
J gene: TRBJ1-5
D gene: .
clone size: .
CDR3 DNA: TGTGCCACCAGCAGAGATAGAGGTCAGCCCCAGCATTTT
CDR3 protein: CATSRDRGQPQHF

V gene: TRBV5-6
J gene: TRBJ2-7
D gene: TRBD1
clone size: .
CDR3 DNA: TGTGCCAGCAGCTTTAACAGGGGTTGGTCCTACGAGCAGTACTTC
CDR3 protein: CASSFNRGWSYEQYF

V gene: TRBV6-5
J gene: TRBJ1-3
D gene: TRBD1
clone size: .
CDR3 DNA: TGTGCCAGCAGCTTGACAGGGGGTCCTGGAAACACCATATATTTT
CDR3 protein: CASSLTGGPGNTIYF

V gene: TRBV6-5
J gene: TRBJ1-4
D gene: TRBD1
clone size: .
CDR3 DNA: TGTGCCAGCAGTAGACAGGGGACTAATGAAAAACTGTTTTTT
CDR3 protein: CASSRQGTNEKLFF

V gene: TRBV11-3
J gene: TRBJ2-7
D gene: TRBD2
clone size: few
CDR3 DNA: TGTGCCAGCAGCTTAGGTAGCGGGGGGACCTACGAGCAGTACTTC
CDR3 protein: CASSLGSGGTYEQYF

V gene: TRBV4-2
J gene: TRBJ2-2
D gene: .
clone size: .
CDR3 DNA: TGTGCCAGCAGCGTTAGCCTCCGGGACACCGGGGAGCTGTTTTTT
CDR3 protein: CASSVSLRDTGELFF

V gene: TRBV5-4
J gene: TRBJ2-1
D gene: .
clone size: .
CDR3 DNA: TGTGCCAGCAGCTTATACGGGACAACGACGAATGAGCAGTTCTTC
CDR3 protein: CASSLYGTTTNEQFF

V gene: TRBV14
J gene: TRBJ2-7
D gene: .
clone size: .
CDR3 DNA: TGTGCCAGCAGCCATAACCCCCATACAGAGACTAGTGTGGTTTACGAGCAGTACTTC
CDR3 protein: CASSHNPHTETSVVYEQYF